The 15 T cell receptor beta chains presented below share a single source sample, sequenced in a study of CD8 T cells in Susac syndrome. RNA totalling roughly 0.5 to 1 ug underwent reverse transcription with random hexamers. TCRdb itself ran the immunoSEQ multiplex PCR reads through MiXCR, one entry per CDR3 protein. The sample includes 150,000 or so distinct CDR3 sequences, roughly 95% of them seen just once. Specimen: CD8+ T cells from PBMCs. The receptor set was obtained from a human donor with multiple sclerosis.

CDR3 coding DNA: TGTGCCAGCGGAGTCGGGACACGCTACGAGCAGTACTTC. Translating it yields CASGVGTRYEQYF. V gene TRBV6-1 combines with J gene TRBJ2-7; D may be TRBD1 (6 bases). The CDR3 covers 13 residues. V lost 8 bases and J 3 bases, leaving 14 bases between the germline ends. Germline assignment: CDR1 MNHNS and CDR2 SASEGT.

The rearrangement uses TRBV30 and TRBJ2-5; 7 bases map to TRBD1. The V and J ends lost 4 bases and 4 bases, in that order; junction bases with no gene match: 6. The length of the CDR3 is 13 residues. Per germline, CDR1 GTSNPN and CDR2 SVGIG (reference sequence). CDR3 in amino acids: CAWTGGVGETQYF. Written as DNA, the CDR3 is TGTGCCTGGACAGGGGGAGTTGGAGAGACCCAGTACTTC.

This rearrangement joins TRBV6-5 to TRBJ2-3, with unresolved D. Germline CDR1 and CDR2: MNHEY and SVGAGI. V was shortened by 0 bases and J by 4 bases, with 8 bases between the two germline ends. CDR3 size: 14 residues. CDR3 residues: CASSYSIVPDTQYF. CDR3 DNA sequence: TGTGCCAGCAGTTACTCGATAGTTCCAGATACGCAGTATTTT.

CDR3 nucleotide sequence: TGTGCCACCAGCTCGAATAACATAGATATGGCAAAACTATCCTACAATGAGCAGTTCTTC. Translating gives CATSSNNIDMAKLSYNEQFF. The rearrangement joins TRBV15 to TRBJ2-1; D is uncertain. V was trimmed by 5 bases and J by 1 base, leaving 27 bases between them. CDR1 and CDR2 (germline): LNHNV, YYDKDF (reference sequence). This CDR3 region has 20 residues.

DNA of the CDR3: TGCGCCAGCAGTTCCACCGTGGAAGATACGCAGTATTTT. It encodes CASSSTVEDTQYF. The V gene is TRBV5-1, the J gene TRBJ2-3, with D uncertain. Trimming cost V 5 bases and J 5 bases, with 12 bases left between them. The CDR3 contains 13 residues. Germline CDR1 SGHRS, CDR2 YFSETQ.

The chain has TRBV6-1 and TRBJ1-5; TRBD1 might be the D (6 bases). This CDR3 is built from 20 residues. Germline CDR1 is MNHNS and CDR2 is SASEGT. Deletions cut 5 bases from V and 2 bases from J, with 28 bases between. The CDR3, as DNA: TGTGCCAGCAGTACGAACAGGGTACGTGGAACTAGACTAGGCAATCAGCCCCAGCATTTT. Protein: CASSTNRVRGTRLGNQPQHF.

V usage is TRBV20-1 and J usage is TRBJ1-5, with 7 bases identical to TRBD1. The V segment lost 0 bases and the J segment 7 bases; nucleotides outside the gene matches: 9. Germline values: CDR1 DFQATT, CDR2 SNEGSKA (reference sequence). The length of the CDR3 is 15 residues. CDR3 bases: TGCAGTGCTAGAGATCAAGTGGACAGGAGCCAGCCCCAGCATTTT. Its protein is CSARDQVDRSQPQHF.

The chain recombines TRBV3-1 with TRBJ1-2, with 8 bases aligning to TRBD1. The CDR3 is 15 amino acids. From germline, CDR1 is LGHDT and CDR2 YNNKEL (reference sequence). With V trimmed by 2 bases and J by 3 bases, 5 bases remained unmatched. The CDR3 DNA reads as TGTGCCAGCAGCCAACCCTCGACAGGGGACTATGGCTACACCTTC. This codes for CASSQPSTGDYGYTF.

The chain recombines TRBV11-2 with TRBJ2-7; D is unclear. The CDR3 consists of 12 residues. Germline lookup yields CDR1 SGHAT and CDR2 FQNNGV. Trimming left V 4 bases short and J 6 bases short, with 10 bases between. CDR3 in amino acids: CASSSVIGEQYF. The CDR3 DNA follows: TGTGCCAGCAGCTCGGTTATAGGCGAGCAGTACTTC.

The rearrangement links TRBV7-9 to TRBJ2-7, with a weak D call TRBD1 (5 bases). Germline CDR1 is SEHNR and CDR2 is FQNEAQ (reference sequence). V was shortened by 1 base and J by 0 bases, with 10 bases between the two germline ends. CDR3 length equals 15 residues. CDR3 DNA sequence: TGTGCCAGCAGCTTAGGTTTTGGGGCCTCCTACGAGCAGTACTTC. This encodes CASSLGFGASYEQYF.

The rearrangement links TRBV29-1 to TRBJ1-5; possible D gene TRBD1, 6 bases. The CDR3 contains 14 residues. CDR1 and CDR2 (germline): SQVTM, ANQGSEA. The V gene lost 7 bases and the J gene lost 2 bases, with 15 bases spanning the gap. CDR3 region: CSAKQGYGNQPQHF. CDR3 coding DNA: TGCAGCGCTAAACAGGGATACGGCAATCAGCCCCAGCATTTT.

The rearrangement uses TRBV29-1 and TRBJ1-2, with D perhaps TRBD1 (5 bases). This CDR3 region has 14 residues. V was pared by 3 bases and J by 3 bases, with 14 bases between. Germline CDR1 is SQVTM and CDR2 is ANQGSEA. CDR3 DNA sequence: TGCAGCGTTGAGTACAGGACCGTTGACTATGGCTACACCTTC. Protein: CSVEYRTVDYGYTF.

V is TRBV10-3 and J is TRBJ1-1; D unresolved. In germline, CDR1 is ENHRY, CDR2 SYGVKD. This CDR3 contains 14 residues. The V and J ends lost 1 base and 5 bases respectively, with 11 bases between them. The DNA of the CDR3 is TGTGCCATCAGTGAGTTAGGGAGGAGGACTGAAGCTTTCTTT. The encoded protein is CAISELGRRTEAFF.

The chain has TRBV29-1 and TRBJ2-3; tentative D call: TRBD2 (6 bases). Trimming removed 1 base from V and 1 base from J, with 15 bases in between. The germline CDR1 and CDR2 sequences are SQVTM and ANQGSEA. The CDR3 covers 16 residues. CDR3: CSVEGGNLLGTDTQYF. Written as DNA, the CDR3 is TGCAGCGTTGAAGGCGGGAACCTCCTGGGCACAGATACGCAGTATTTT.

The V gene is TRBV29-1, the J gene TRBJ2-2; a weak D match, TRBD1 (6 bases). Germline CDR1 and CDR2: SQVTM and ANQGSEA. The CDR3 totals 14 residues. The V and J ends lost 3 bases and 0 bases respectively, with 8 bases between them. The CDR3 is CSVEHRANTGELFF. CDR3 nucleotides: TGCAGCGTTGAGCACAGGGCGAACACCGGGGAGCTGTTTTTT.